This T cell receptor (beta chain) was captured in a study of cytomegalovirus exposure and HLA in healthy donors (dated by TCRdb to 2015 to 2018). Turning to the overall study: An earlier analysis of some 600 of the donors reported about 260 Gb of sequence data and 90 million to 120 million unique TCR beta sequences obtained from about 200 million T cells. Several DR-DQ haplotypes were treated as single units for association and clustering because of strong linkage in the cohort. Among the roughly 400 genotyped donors, approximately 77% belonged to the genetic ancestry cluster associated with self-reported Caucasian donors. A later genetic analysis took genome-wide SNP genotypes for about 65% of the 666 donors and used that subset as a discovery cohort. The study profiled the T cell repertoires of hundreds of subjects by immunosequencing and related them to cytomegalovirus serostatus. The study was designed to test whether signatures of past pathogen exposure could be identified by cataloging public T cell receptors. The later analysis used no new phenotypic data to find candidate immune exposures, relying instead on TCR beta sequences and their occurrence across donors. The number of donors typed differed by locus, with about 629-630 for A, B, C, DRB1 and DQB1, 522 for DQA1, 606 for DPA1, and around 460 for DPB1. An early release that covered several hundred HLA-typed donors contained about 300 gigabases of sequencing data and roughly 84 million unique TCR sequences. Donor age, sex, ethnicity and CMV serostatus were compiled alongside the repertoire data. On average, around 240,000 unique TCR beta nucleotide sequences were sequenced per donor among a few hundred genotyped donors of the cohort, with roughly 18% of those sequences being non-productive. To study patterns of TCR occurrence, a later analysis re-analyzed previously published TCR beta repertoires from 700 or so donors and added high-resolution HLA genotyping. HLA typing covered class I and class II loci at four-digit resolution. Every discovery cohort repertoire had been produced on one sequencing platform. An earlier analysis of 587 of the donors used high-throughput TCR beta sequencing to judge whether each TCR beta V gene segment behaved as functional or pseudogenic. Along with the approximately 620-subject first cohort, a separate validation cohort of over 90 different subjects was used. To predict cytomegalovirus infection status, the study brought together high-throughput TCR immunosequencing, statistical association of individual TCRs with disease status, and machine learning. Points the paper makes about the study in general: In the study, around 150 TCR beta chains were listed as associated with cytomegalovirus. CMV serostatus was the only immune exposure information available for the cohort. A later analysis found that most CMV-associated TCR beta chains appeared HLA-restricted, with HLA associations seemingly driven largely by CMV exposure. In a later analysis, HLA-associated TCR beta chains were found to be more clonally expanded and to have lower generation probabilities than equally common non-associated chains. The classifier was reported to diagnose cytomegalovirus status with high specificity and sensitivity in both the original cohort and the validation cohort. Strong co-occurrence of HLA alleles, especially DR and DQ, made assigning TCR associations to individual alleles difficult. Broadly in line with IMGT annotations, most TCR beta V segments showed up in productive rearrangements about 87% or about 30% of the time in an earlier analysis of several hundred of the donors. Specific HLA alleles were associated with 15,000 to 20,000 TCR beta sequences at a false discovery rate of 0.05 in a later analysis. Roughly 17 rarely observed V segments, including chromosome 9 orphons, were excluded from the earlier analysis of just under 600 of the donors because counts were too low. A group of highly shared sequence variants was considered likely to be a technical artifact of the sequencing pipeline. In a later genetic analysis, a missense DCLRE1C variant was associated with V-gene and J-gene trimming of TCR beta chains, and the association was replicated in an independent cohort. Linkage disequilibrium might explain the correlated functional status among segregating V segments, but an unknown experimental factor could not be ruled out. In a later genetic analysis, fewer N-insertions in productive TCRs were reported among donors in an Asian-associated ancestry cluster than the roughly 710-donor mean. In this cohort, only TCR beta chains were sequenced, and detectable features were limited by the absence of alpha or paired-chain data. A further reported finding was that TCR beta sequences accurately predicted the HLA-A and HLA-B alleles for most subjects in the first cohort. Three of the identified cytomegalovirus-associated TCR beta chains were confirmed in vitro to be specific for cytomegalovirus antigens. Because some donors lacked HLA typing at each locus, the association tests relied only on the typed subset. Several of the top co-occurrence clusters appeared to be linked to parvovirus B19, influenza, CMV and Epstein-Barr virus, according to a later analysis. A later analysis found that TCR association rates varied across HLA loci, with DRB1 alleles showing the most associated TCRs and HLA-C alleles the fewest. Most TCR sequences were seen in very few donors, while some public TCRs were found in many individuals. Because the 87-base-pair reads could not distinguish some IMGT-functional V segments, including TRBV6-2 and TRBV6-3, those segments were excluded. According to the authors, the approach could potentially be generalized to other disease states and immunological phenotypes. Sequencing depth was assumed to be roughly uniform across donors in the presence/absence analyses, though that assumption may not hold.

On this clone: There is no known antigen for this receptor. No qualities accompany the bases; no much larger clone lies one base away.

In total, roughly 670 healthy bone marrow donors made up the cohort. At the time of sampling, every cohort member was nominally healthy, though immune exposures that went unrecorded were likely present. The donor was CMV seronegative and belonged to the group of more than 300 seronegative cohort members. Each donor provided a peripheral blood sample, and peripheral blood mononuclear cells were used for TCR beta sequencing. Genomic DNA was extracted from the blood cell samples with the Qiagen DNeasy Blood Extraction Kit. Its CDR3 holds 15 amino acids, cysteine through phenylalanine. Left in the record is the CDR3 DNA by itself, 45 bases read in frame from the first base. The trim is 4 bases for V and 6 bases for J, with a gap of 17 bases between the germline ends. From a lookup of the germline V gene, CDR1 and CDR2 are MNHEY and SVGAGI. Libraries were made using the immunoSEQ multiplex PCR assay. The multiplex PCR relied on a mix of 60 forward primers for TCR Vbeta segments and 13 reverse primers for TCR Jbeta segments. Amplification of the CDR3 region of rearranged TCR beta genes was performed with a multiplex PCR assay on genomic DNA. The amplified TCR beta libraries were sequenced on the Illumina HiSeq System as 87-base-pair reads. The study's own analysis went as follows. A later analysis tallied 80 million to 95 million unique TCR beta chains across the approximately 670 repertoires, and 10 million to 11 million of those chains were shared by two or more donors. Raw reads were error-corrected and collapsed into unique sequences with a nearest-neighbor algorithm that merged closely related sequences to remove PCR and sequencing errors. V, D and J gene segments were assigned by aligning CDR3 sequences to IMGT reference sequences. For a sequence to be retained, a match of at least six nucleotides to both a V gene segment and a J gene segment was required. A rearrangement counted as productive if the CDR3 had no stop codons and remained in frame with V and J, and every other rearrangement counted as non-productive. Following IMGT convention, CDR3 was defined as the stretch from the second conserved V-encoded cysteine to the conserved J-encoded phenylalanine. In an earlier analysis of around 570 of the donors, sequences lacking an unambiguous match to a single V gene segment were excluded. An earlier analysis of a few hundred of the donors called V segments functional above 56.7% productive rearrangements and segregating when the between-donor standard deviation exceeded 5%. A statistical classification framework was built to diagnose cytomegalovirus status from the catalog of TCR beta chain sequences. In a later analysis, V and J genes were assigned by comparing TCR nucleotide sequences against IMGT/GENE-DB human TR gene sequences. The TCRdist pipeline was used in a later analysis to assign CDR3 sequences and most-parsimonious VDJ recombination scenarios. In a later analysis, each TCR beta chain was defined by its CDR3 amino acid sequence together with its V-gene family, and reads lacking a unique V-gene family were excluded. As a way to deal with suspected cross-contamination and a sequencing artifact, a later analysis dropped 500 to 700 nucleotide sequences that were highly shared and had low generation probability. For each public chain, a later analysis derived a clonal expansion index from normalized ranks of inferred template counts within each repertoire. In a later analysis, generation probabilities were computed with a VDJ recombination model fitted to out-of-frame rearrangements, and the resulting probabilities were checked against IGoR. In a later analysis, TCR-TCR, TCR-HLA and TCR-CMV co-occurrence was scored with hypergeometric tests, and a repertoire-size bias correction was applied to TCR pairs. False discovery rates were estimated in a later analysis by permuting HLA or CMV assignments 20 times. In a later analysis, co-occurring TCRs were grouped using DBSCAN, and TCRdist sequence similarity was added for clustering within HLA-allele-positive subsets. Repertoires with fewer than 30,000 or more than 120,000 public chains, plus five repertoires with anomalous nucleotide sharing, were excluded from co-occurrence clustering. TCRdb took this table from immuneACCESS and kept in-frame rearrangements with V and J called. Such tables lack part of the clones; where checked against another copy, unresolved V genes explain under half of the gap, and the rest is unexplained. V, J and clone size reflect that table, while D and trimming were determined from the DNA. Counted in this sample were about 140,000 clones; around 80% of them appeared once. Roughly 2% of the sample is in the top ten clones.

This sequence uses TRBV6-5 and TRBJ2-3; D gene: possibly TRBD2, on 5 matching bases. This TCR derives from a man under 40 in good health and CMV-seronegative. Sequencing was performed on PBMCs. The CDR3 loop reads CASSSLYRGLDTQYF. The sequence in DNA is TGTGCCAGCAGTTCCCTCTACCGGGGTTTGGATACGCAGTATTTT.